The next 16 T cell receptor beta chains were all read from a single sample in a study of cytomegalovirus exposure and HLA in healthy donors. PCR amplification relied on 60 Vbeta primers (plus 13 Jbeta primers). Only in-frame clones appear in the TCRdb table, and some are missing; sequencing was by immunoSEQ multiplex PCR. The sample consists of some 200,000 clones, 84% of them appearing once. Sample: PBMCs. The receptors originated from a woman aged 50 to 60 in good health and CMV-seropositive.

The sample holds a few counts of this clone. CDR3 residues: CASSLTGTGGNTIYF. The CDR3 nucleotides read TGTGCCAGCAGTTTAACCGGGACAGGAGGAAACACCATATATTTT. The genes are TRBV6-5 and TRBJ1-3; 8 bases fit TRBD1. Germline V gene sequence: CDR1 MNHEY, CDR2 SVGAGI. There are 15 residues in the CDR3. Trimming took 4 bases from V and 4 from J; bases not matched to a gene: 6.

The chain links TRBV29-1 to TRBJ2-5; 7 bases are a match to TRBD1. The J call may not be correct, given that the DNA end is closer to TRBJ2-7. The CDR3 is 15 residues long. The germline gives CDR1 SQVTM, CDR2 ANQGSEA. This CDR3 is CSVEDGRQGRYEQYF. Here the CDR3 DNA reads TGCAGCGTTGAAGACGGAAGACAGGGACGGTACGAGCAGTACTTC.

V is TRBV2 and J is TRBJ2-5; D is perhaps TRBD1 (5 bases). CDR1 and CDR2 (germline): SNHLY, FYNNEI. CDR3 size: 16 residues. Trimming shortened V by 4 bases and J by 2 bases, and 17 bases separated the two germline ends. The DNA of the CDR3 is TGTGCCAGCAGTGTTTTTCAGGGTTCTCGGCAAGAGACCCAGTACTTC. Its protein product is CASSVFQGSRQETQYF.

This clone was recorded once. The chain joins TRBV5-6 to TRBJ2-3, with 8 bases that match TRBD1. This CDR3 is 15 amino acids long. Trimming cost V 2 bases and J 2 bases; bases outside gene matches: 4. Germline CDR1 is SGHDT and CDR2 is YYEEEE. The CDR3: CASSFQGAPTDTQYF. CDR3 nucleotide sequence: TGTGCCAGCAGCTTCCAGGGGGCGCCCACAGATACGCAGTATTTT.

The chain carries TRBV5-6 and TRBJ2-2, with TRBD1 as a possible D gene (7 bases). This CDR3 comprises 16 residues. The germline V and J ends were trimmed by 2 bases and 5 bases, with 16 bases remaining between them. Per germline, CDR1 SGHDT and CDR2 YYEEEE. CDR3 residues: CASSLGRQGGTGELFF. CDR3 sequence (DNA): TGTGCCAGCAGCTTAGGGCGGCAGGGGGGTACCGGGGAGCTGTTTTTT.

J is TRBJ2-3 and V is TRBV6-5; TRBD2 might be the D (6 bases). This CDR3 is 13 amino acids long. The V gene lost 7 bases and the J gene lost 5 bases, with 13 bases spanning the gap. Germline assignment: CDR1 MNHEY and CDR2 SVGAGI. For the CDR3, the DNA is TGTGCCAGCAAGGAGGGGCCCGGAGATACGCAGTATTTT. Its translation is CASKEGPGDTQYF.

Of note for this clone: Compared with germline, one end of the junction differs, possibly owing to a read error. The chain has TRBV7-9 and TRBJ1-1; D is unresolved. CDR1 and CDR2 from the germline V gene are SEHNR and FQNEAQ (reference sequence). This CDR3 region has 12 residues. The chain's CDR3 is CSSSVGLPEAFF. The CDR3 DNA reads as TGTTCCAGCAGCGTTGGACTTCCTGAAGCTTTCTTT.

This clone showed up just once. The V call is TRBV11-3, the J call TRBJ2-3, with 11 bases lining up with TRBD2. This CDR3 comprises 16 residues. The trim removed 4 bases at V and 2 bases at J, leaving 5 bases unmatched. Germline CDR1 SGHNT, CDR2 YENEEA. The CDR3 coding sequence is TGTGCCAGCAGCTCCTCTAGCGGGGGGTACACAGATACGCAGTATTTT. As protein: CASSSSSGGYTDTQYF.

The chain uses TRBV23-1 and TRBJ2-7, with TRBD1 as a possible D gene (5 bases). TRBV23-1 is identified as an open reading frame with a role that is uncertain. The V end was cut by 11 bases, the J end by 4 bases, with 12 bases between. This CDR3 has 11 amino acids. CDR3: CAAQDSYEQYF. The CDR3 region has the DNA TGCGCCGCCCAAGACAGTTACGAGCAGTACTTC.

This clone was seen only once. The rearrangement joins TRBV5-1 to TRBJ2-4; 9 bases agree with TRBD1. Germline values: CDR1 SGHRS, CDR2 YFSETQ. V was pared by 4 bases and J by 5 bases, with 7 bases of the junction left unmatched. The CDR3 totals 15 residues. The DNA of the CDR3 is TGCGCCAGCAGCCCCGGGACAGGGATACAAAACATTCAGTACTTC. Amino acids: CASSPGTGIQNIQYF.

This chain uses TRBV19 with TRBJ1-2, with TRBD1 as a possible D gene (5 bases). From germline, CDR1 is LNHDA and CDR2 SQIVND (reference sequence). V lost 5 bases, J lost 5 bases, and 12 bases lay in between. The CDR3 consists of 13 residues. The DNA of the CDR3 is TGTGCCAGTAGTCCATCCGGGGGGTATGGCTACACCTTC. Translation: CASSPSGGYGYTF.

This clone was seen just once. This chain links TRBV9 with TRBJ2-1; a weak D match, TRBD1 (6 bases). This CDR3 region has 14 residues. Germline V gene data show CDR1 as SGDLS and CDR2 as YYNGEE. V was trimmed by 4 bases and J by 4 bases, leaving 12 bases between them. The CDR3 sequence: CASSTNTGYNEQFF. The CDR3 coding sequence is TGTGCCAGCAGCACGAATACAGGGTACAATGAGCAGTTCTTC.

With respect to this clone: The junction does not match germline at one end; this may be a read error. The V gene is TRBV7-7, the J gene TRBJ2-1; 11 bases agree with TRBD2. The CDR3 spans 15 residues. Germline V gene data show CDR1 as SSHAT and CDR2 as FNYEAQ (reference sequence). The CDR3 sequence is CASSISGGANNEQFF. For the CDR3, the DNA is TGTGCTAGCAGCATTAGCGGGGGGGCGAACAATGAGCAGTTCTTC.

The chain combines TRBV7-9 with TRBJ2-3, with D tentatively TRBD2 (6 bases). Deletions cut 2 bases from V and 0 bases from J, with 18 bases between. Germline CDR1 and CDR2: SEHNR and FQNEAQ (reference sequence). The CDR3 length is 18 residues. The CDR3 DNA follows: TGTGCCAGCAGCTTACCGACTGGACTAACCGTTAGCACAGATACGCAGTATTTT. This gives the protein CASSLPTGLTVSTDTQYF.

This chain links TRBV4-1 with TRBJ2-2; TRBD2 aligns across 7 bases. Germline V gives CDR1 MGHRA, CDR2 YSYEKL. The CDR3 extends over 18 amino acids. V shed 0 bases, J shed 6 bases, and the junction held 13 bases outside the gene matches. Here the CDR3 reads CASSQDLWGGFSSGELFF. CDR3 nucleotide sequence: TGCGCCAGCAGCCAAGATCTCTGGGGGGGTTTTTCCTCCGGGGAGCTGTTTTTT.

This clone was counted a single time. V gene TRBV7-2 combines with J gene TRBJ2-2; tentative D call: TRBD2 (7 bases). There are 16 residues in the CDR3. Trimming pared 2 bases from V and 2 bases from J, leaving 12 bases between. Germline V CDR1 and CDR2: SGHTA, FQGNSA. The CDR3 DNA reads as TGTGCCAGCAGCTTATTAGGGGGGGCCAACACCGGGGAGCTGTTTTTT. Its translation is CASSLLGGANTGELFF.